The 28 T cell receptor beta chains reported below all come from one sample, sequenced in a study of technical replicates of blood from several donors. Some clones are missing from TCRdb's copy, which holds only in-frame ones; the method was immunoSEQ multiplex PCR. This repertoire shows some 83,000 clones, 85% to 95% found once; its top ten account for approximately 0.37%. The specimen was T cells isolated from PBMCs. These receptor sequences come from a human donor in good health.

This clone was seen just once. V and J are TRBV19 and TRBJ2-3, with D perhaps matching TRBD2 (5 bases). Germline lookup yields CDR1 LNHDA and CDR2 SQIVND (reference sequence). The V and J ends lost 2 bases and 2 bases respectively, with 14 bases between them. The CDR3 totals 16 residues. The CDR3 protein is CASSIWAGLNTDTQYF. In DNA, the CDR3 is TGTGCCAGTAGTATATGGGCGGGCCTAAACACAGATACGCAGTATTTT.

This chain connects TRBV11-2 to TRBJ2-2; 8 bases are a match to TRBD2. Germline assignment: CDR1 SGHAT and CDR2 FQNNGV. Unmatched junction bases numbered 4, after V lost 0 bases and J lost 1 base. The CDR3 length is 17 residues. CDR3 in DNA: TGTGCCAGCAGCTTAGACAGGCTAGCGGGGAACACCGGGGAGCTGTTTTTT. This codes for CASSLDRLAGNTGELFF.

This chain uses TRBV25-1 with TRBJ2-1, with TRBD2 identical over 11 bases. This CDR3 has 17 amino acids. Losses at the gene ends were 1 base for V and 8 bases for J; bases not matched to a gene: 10. CDR1 and CDR2 from the germline V gene are MGHDK and SYGVNS. The CDR3 here is CASSEFGSGRAGDEQFF. The CDR3 DNA is TGTGCCAGCAGTGAATTCGGTAGCGGGAGGGCCGGGGATGAGCAGTTCTTC.

The CDR3 loop reads CASRPGQGDEKLFF. CDR3 in DNA: TGTGCCAGCAGACCGGGACAGGGGGATGAAAAACTGTTTTTT. The rearrangement joins TRBV28 to TRBJ1-4; 11 bases are a match to TRBD1. Trimming took 6 bases from V and 6 from J; bases not matched to a gene: 3. In germline, CDR1 is MDHEN, CDR2 SYDVKM. The CDR3 covers 14 residues.

This rearrangement joins TRBV15 to TRBJ1-1; D uncertain. This CDR3 contains 16 residues. Germline lookup yields CDR1 LNHNV and CDR2 YYDKDF (reference sequence). V dropped 5 bases and J dropped 0 bases, with 16 bases sitting between them. CDR3 sequence: CATSRTPQDMNTEAFF. As DNA, the CDR3 is TGTGCCACCAGCCGAACACCCCAGGATATGAACACTGAAGCTTTCTTT.

The chain combines TRBV7-6 with TRBJ1-4, with D possibly being TRBD1 (6 bases). V lost 0 bases and J 8 bases, leaving 7 bases between the germline ends. The CDR3 loop spans 13 amino acids. CDR1 and CDR2 from the germline V gene are SGHVS and FNYEAQ. Written as DNA, the CDR3 is TGTGCCAGCAGCTTAGCCACAGGGGAAAAACTGTTTTTT. Encoded protein: CASSLATGEKLFF.

This sequence joins TRBV6-6 and TRBJ2-3; the match to TRBD2 covers 10 bases. Per germline, CDR1 MNHNY and CDR2 SVGAGI (reference sequence). V trimming: 4 bases; J trimming: 0 bases; junction bases outside the gene matches: 4. This CDR3 is 16 amino acids long. CDR3 protein: CASSSSLAGSTDTQYF. CDR3 sequence (DNA): TGTGCCAGCAGTTCGTCACTAGCGGGAAGCACAGATACGCAGTATTTT.

Only a few counts were recorded for this clone. The chain is built from TRBV6-1 and TRBJ2-7, with 9 bases aligning to TRBD2. The V segment lost 6 bases and the J segment 0 bases; nucleotides outside the gene matches: 6. Germline V gene data show CDR1 as MNHNS and CDR2 as SASEGT. The CDR3 is made up of 15 amino acids. CDR3 protein: CASRTLAGDSYEQYF. CDR3 DNA sequence: TGTGCCAGCAGAACATTAGCGGGAGACTCCTACGAGCAGTACTTC.

The chain is built from TRBV2 and TRBJ2-7; 9 bases are a match to TRBD2. This CDR3 has 14 residues. V lost 7 bases, J lost 4 bases, and 8 bases stayed unmatched. The germline V gene encodes CDR1 SNHLY and CDR2 FYNNEI. For the CDR3, the DNA is TGTGCCAGCAAAAATGGACTAGCGTTGTACGAGCAGTACTTC. Translating gives CASKNGLALYEQYF.

This clone was recorded only once. V is TRBV9 and J is TRBJ2-6; 8 bases agree with TRBD1. The CDR3 is made up of 18 amino acids. Looked up from germline, CDR1 is SGDLS and CDR2 is YYNGEE. J was trimmed by 0 bases and V by 3 bases; bases with no gene match: 8. As DNA, the CDR3 is TGTGCCAGCAGCGGAAGGACAGGGAGTAACTCTGGGGCCAACGTCCTGACTTTC. This gives the protein CASSGRTGSNSGANVLTF.

The chain is built from TRBV29-1 and TRBJ1-1; 7 bases are shared with TRBD1. Germline CDR1 is SQVTM and CDR2 is ANQGSEA. This CDR3 has 14 residues. With V trimmed by 7 bases and J by 2 bases, 10 bases remained unmatched. This CDR3 is CSAQGTDHNTEAFF. CDR3 sequence (DNA): TGCAGCGCACAGGGGACAGACCATAACACTGAAGCTTTCTTT.

This chain links TRBV11-3 with TRBJ2-1, with a possible D match to TRBD2 (5 bases). Looked up from germline, CDR1 is SGHNT and CDR2 is YENEEA. V was pared by 1 base and J by 8 bases, with 9 bases between. The CDR3 loop spans 13 amino acids. CDR3 protein: CASSLGGFDEQFF. The CDR3 DNA is TGTGCCAGCAGCTTAGGAGGGTTCGATGAGCAGTTCTTC.

The chain recombines TRBV6-4 with TRBJ2-6; 10 nucleotides agree with TRBD1. Per germline, CDR1 MRHNA and CDR2 SNTAGT. This CDR3 is built from 15 residues. V shed 9 bases and J 1 base; nucleotides not matched to a gene: 3. The DNA for the CDR3 is TGTGCCAGTACGGGACAGGGGTCTGGGGCCAACGTCCTGACTTTC. This encodes CASTGQGSGANVLTF.

This clone was counted once. The gene calls are TRBV7-9 and TRBJ2-2; D may be TRBD1 (5 bases). Germline CDR1 and CDR2: SEHNR and FQNEAQ (reference sequence). This CDR3 is 15 amino acids long. V gave up 3 bases and J gave up 3 bases, with 11 bases separating them. The DNA of the CDR3 is TGTGCCAGCAGCTTGTCAGGGCCCGACACCGGGGAGCTGTTTTTT. It is translated as CASSLSGPDTGELFF.

The chain combines TRBV4-1 with TRBJ2-1; D gene uncertain. With 4 bases removed from V and 1 base from J, the gap between germline ends came to 11 bases. Germline loops: CDR1 MGHRA, CDR2 YSYEKL. CDR3 length equals 15 residues. CDR3 coding DNA: TGCGCCAGCAGCCGCCCCGTCGGTTCCTACAATGAGCAGTTCTTC. Encoded protein: CASSRPVGSYNEQFF.

The chain combines TRBV7-2 with TRBJ1-2, with 12 bases fitting TRBD1. This CDR3 is built from 15 residues. Unmatched junction bases numbered 8, after V lost 7 bases and J lost 5 bases. CDR1 is SGHTA and CDR2 is FQGNSA in the germline V gene. CDR3 sequence: CASNRGTGGAYGYTF. In nucleotides, the CDR3 is TGTGCCAGCAACCGTGGGACAGGGGGCGCGTATGGCTACACCTTC.

J is TRBJ1-1 and V is TRBV11-3, with D uncertain. CDR3 size: 12 residues. V lost 5 bases and J lost 2, with 6 bases in between. Germline lookup yields CDR1 SGHNT and CDR2 YENEEA. The DNA for the CDR3 is TGTGCCAGCAGCCTGAGAAACACTGAAGCTTTCTTT. Translated, it gives CASSLRNTEAFF. Complete variable domain (other parts from reference TRBV11-3 and TRBJ1-1): EAGVVQSPRYKIIEKKQPVAFWCNPISGHNTLYWYLQNLGQGPELLIRYENEEAVDDSQLPKDRFSAERLKGVDSTLKIQPAELGDSAVYLCASSLRNTEAFFGQGTRLTVV.

The chain has TRBV19 and TRBJ2-7; 8 nucleotides agree with TRBD1. V lost 3 bases and J lost 3; bases outside the gene matches: 7. This CDR3 comprises 15 residues. Germline values: CDR1 LNHDA, CDR2 SQIVND (reference sequence). The CDR3 DNA follows: TGTGCCAGTAGTATCAGGGGACAGGCTTACTACGAGCAGTACTTC. This codes for CASSIRGQAYYEQYF.

V is TRBV9 and J is TRBJ2-1; D uncertain. CDR1 and CDR2 from the germline V gene are SGDLS and YYNGEE. The CDR3 length is 13 residues. Deletions cut 0 bases from V and 7 bases from J, with 8 bases between. Here the CDR3 DNA reads TGTGCCAGCAGCGTAGGGGTGAGGAATGAGCAGTTCTTC. It yields the protein CASSVGVRNEQFF.

The V and J genes are TRBV19 and TRBJ1-5, with D uncertain. The CDR3 loop spans 14 amino acids. Germline assignment: CDR1 LNHDA and CDR2 SQIVND (reference sequence). Trimming stripped 7 bases from V and 5 bases from J, with 15 bases between. Here the CDR3 reads CASTPRESDQPQHF. The CDR3 nucleotides read TGTGCCAGTACTCCCCGTGAATCGGATCAGCCCCAGCATTTT.

This clone was detected once. The chain combines TRBV15 with TRBJ2-5; 7 bases are shared with TRBD2. Trimming took 1 base from V and 5 from J; bases not matched to a gene: 13. This CDR3 spans 17 amino acids. From germline, CDR1 is LNHNV and CDR2 YYDKDF (reference sequence). The CDR3 loop is CATSRVGGGEGRETQYF. Written as DNA, the CDR3 is TGTGCCACCAGCAGAGTGGGTGGGGGGGAGGGCCGGGAGACCCAGTACTTC.

DNA of the CDR3: TGTGCCAGTAGTGTACAGGGAATTGGGAGCAATCAGCCCCAGCATTTT. This codes for CASSVQGIGSNQPQHF. This chain joins TRBV19 and TRBJ1-5, with D possibly matching TRBD1 (6 bases). Germline V gene data show CDR1 as LNHDA and CDR2 as SQIVND (reference sequence). The CDR3 sequence is 16 residues long. V lost 5 bases to trimming and J lost 1 base, with 15 bases between them.

The genes are TRBV6-1 and TRBJ2-1; possibly TRBD2 for D (6 bases). The CDR3 covers 15 residues. Deletions cut 6 bases from V and 2 bases from J, with 14 bases between. Germline CDR1 reads MNHNS; CDR2 reads SASEGT. CDR3 in DNA: TGTGCCAGCAGCCTGGAGGGGCAACCCTACAATGAGCAGTTCTTC. Translating it yields CASSLEGQPYNEQFF.

The rearrangement joins TRBV5-1 to TRBJ2-3; D gene unclear. The germline gives CDR1 SGHRS, CDR2 YFSETQ. Trimming took 6 bases from V and 5 from J, leaving 10 bases between them. The CDR3 contains 12 residues. The CDR3 region is CASNVERDTQYF. CDR3 bases: TGCGCCAGCAACGTAGAGAGAGATACGCAGTATTTT.

The chain recombines TRBV27 with TRBJ1-1; 8 nucleotides agree with TRBD1. The germline CDR1 and CDR2 sequences are MNHEY and SMNVEV (reference sequence). The CDR3 is made up of 15 amino acids. The V segment lost 3 bases and the J segment 4 bases; nucleotides outside the gene matches: 7. The CDR3 reads CASSFGGQESTEAFF. Here the CDR3 DNA reads TGTGCCAGCAGTTTTGGGGGACAGGAAAGCACTGAAGCTTTCTTT.

This chain's CDR3 is CAIGDRTGITNGYTF. DNA of the CDR3: TGTGCCATCGGCGACCGGACCGGGATTACGAATGGCTACACCTTC. V usage is TRBV10-3 and J usage is TRBJ1-2; D call uncertain. The germline V gene encodes CDR1 ENHRY and CDR2 SYGVKD. V lost 8 bases to trimming and J lost 6 bases, with 22 bases between them. CDR3 size: 15 residues.

V gene TRBV13 combines with J gene TRBJ2-1, with 9 bases matching TRBD2. V shed 5 bases, J shed 3 bases, and the junction held 5 bases outside the gene matches. Germline-derived CDR1 and CDR2 are PRHDT and FYEKMQ (reference sequence). The length of the CDR3 is 15 residues. The CDR3 DNA reads as TGTGCCAGCAGCGTTCGAGCGGGAGGCTACAATGAGCAGTTCTTC. It codes for CASSVRAGGYNEQFF.

The chain uses TRBV29-1 and TRBJ2-7, with TRBD1 as a possible D gene (5 bases). Germline values: CDR1 SQVTM, CDR2 ANQGSEA. The length of the CDR3 is 12 residues. The V end lost 4 bases, the J end lost 5 bases, and 12 bases lay between the germline ends. CDR3 in DNA: TGCAGCGTTGCGGCAGGGATCCACGAGCAGTACTTC. Its translation is CSVAAGIHEQYF.